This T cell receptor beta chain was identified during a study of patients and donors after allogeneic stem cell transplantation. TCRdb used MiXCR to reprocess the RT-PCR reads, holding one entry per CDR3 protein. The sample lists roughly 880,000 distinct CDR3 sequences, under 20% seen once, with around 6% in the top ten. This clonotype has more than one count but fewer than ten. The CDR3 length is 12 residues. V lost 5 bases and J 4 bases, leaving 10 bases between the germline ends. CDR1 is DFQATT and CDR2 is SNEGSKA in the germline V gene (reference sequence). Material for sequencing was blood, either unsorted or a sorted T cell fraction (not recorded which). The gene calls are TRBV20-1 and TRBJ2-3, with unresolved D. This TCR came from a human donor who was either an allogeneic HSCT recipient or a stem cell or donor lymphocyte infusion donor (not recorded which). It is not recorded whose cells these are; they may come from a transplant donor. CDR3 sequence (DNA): TGCAGTGCTCTACGACTCCCAGATACGCAGTATTTT. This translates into CSALRLPDTQYF.